Sequencing of this TCR beta chain was carried out in a study of blood T cell repertoires in COVID-19. Study-level information: Acute and convalescent COVID-19 specimens originated in the United States, Italy and Spain. T cells, B-cell-depleted T cells, or PBMCs supplied cDNA or gDNA.

How the authors handled the data: Scientists estimated how many nucleated cells there were by amplifying reference gene primers. Generated by immunoSEQ multiplex PCR, the TCRdb table keeps only in-frame clones and is missing some. V, J and clone size are those of that table, while D and trimming were read from the DNA. The sample records about 26,000 clones, about 90% being singletons. V lost 10 bases to trimming and J lost 7 bases, with 16 bases between them. The CDR3 totals 13 residues. Germline V lookup: CDR1 MNHEY, CDR2 SVGAGI. The J gene is TRBJ1-4, the V gene TRBV6-5; D not resolved. This clonotype was sampled from a human donor in a cohort sampled during active COVID-19. The sample taken for sequencing was peripheral blood. The CDR3 loop is CATQAGGTEKLFF. The CDR3 coding sequence is TGTGCCACCCAGGCCGGAGGTACTGAAAAACTGTTTTTT.